The T cell receptor beta chain described here comes from a study of regulatory T cells in long-lasting Graves disease. Germline V gene lookup returns CDR1 SGHAT and CDR2 FQNNGV. This CDR3 is built from 14 residues. The ends lost 4 bases at V and 8 bases at J; junction bases unmatched: 3. This clonotype was seen a handful of times. Library construction for TCR beta used iRepertoire HTBI primers and Arm-PCR of CDR3 regions. TCRdb re-called the multiplex PCR reads through MiXCR, storing one row per CDR3 protein. This sample yields more than 300,000 distinct CDR3 sequences, of which less than 20% are seen a single time; just under 30% belongs to the top ten. This sample's time point: persistent/refractory GD, antithyroid drugs over 5 years with positive TRAb. RNA from PBMCs was the source of the TCR library.

The rearrangement uses TRBV11-2 and TRBJ2-1; TRBD2 matches at 12 bases. The sample was peripheral blood mononuclear cells (PBMCs), taken when the disease was refractory, from a patient treated with antithyroid drugs. The clonotype was recovered from a female donor with Graves disease. The DNA of the CDR3 is TGTGCCAGCAGCTCTAGCGGGGGGGCAGATGAGCAGTTCTTC. This gives the protein CASSSSGGADEQFF.